The 26 T cell receptor beta chains in this list originate from one sample, sequenced in a study of CD8+CD57+ T cells in acquired aplastic anemia. By flow cytometry, patients selected for sequencing had shown an expansion of CD8+CD57+ cells. CDR3 and TCR beta VDJ profiling relied on genomic DNA as the template. TCRdb re-called the reads with MiXCR, one entry per CDR3 protein. The table records approximately 250,000 distinct CDR3 sequences, less than 85% of them present only once. Input material: sorted CD4+, CD8+, or CD8+CD57+ T cells (not recorded which) from PBMCs. Receptors originate from a human donor with aplastic anemia.

This clonotype was seen more than once but under ten times. The chain has TRBV7-2 and TRBJ2-5; possibly TRBD2 for D (6 bases). The ends were cut back, 5 bases at V and 5 bases at J, with 12 bases in the middle. This CDR3 is built from 13 residues. CDR1 SGHTA and CDR2 FQGNSA come from the germline V gene. The CDR3 region has the DNA TGTGCCAGCAGCCCTCGGAGGGAGGAGACCCAGTACTTC. Protein sequence: CASSPRREETQYF.

On this clonotype: The junction differs from germline at one of its ends, possibly a read error. V and J are TRBV7-2 and TRBJ2-1; TRBD2 is a possible D gene (7 bases). CDR1 is SGHTA and CDR2 is FQGNSA in the germline V gene. The CDR3 spans 13 residues. The CDR3 coding sequence is TGTGCCAGCAGCCATGGGGGGGCGCATGAGCAGCTCTTC. Its protein is CASSHGGAHEQLF.

This chain connects TRBV7-6 to TRBJ2-7; no clear D gene. Germline CDR1 and CDR2: SGHVS and FNYEAQ. CDR3 length equals 14 residues. The V end lost 7 bases, the J end lost 6 bases, and 19 bases lay between the germline ends. CDR3 bases: TGTGCCAGCAACTACGCATTGGAAGATGTCGAGCAGTACTTC. Translation: CASNYALEDVEQYF.

Worth noting for this clonotype: The missing conserved phenylalanine or tryptophan at the end of this CDR3 makes a read error likely. The V call is TRBV7-3, the J call TRBJ2-3; 8 bases agree with TRBD2. The CDR3 runs 13 residues. CDR1 is SGHTA and CDR2 is FQGTGA in the germline V gene. Losses at the gene ends were 5 bases for V and 12 bases for J; bases not matched to a gene: 10. The DNA of the CDR3 is TGTGCCAGCAGCGAAGCGAAGCGGGGGAACCAGTATGAT. Translating gives CASSEAKRGNQYD.

Note on this clonotype: The CDR3 ends on some other residue instead of the conserved phenylalanine or tryptophan, so this is likely a read error. The DNA is omitted, as the CDR3 cannot be located on it reliably, and the CDR3 follows TCRdb's listing. The rearrangement uses TRBV2 and TRBJ1-6; the D call of TRBD1 is as the table states it, not checked on the DNA. The CDR3 length is 16 residues, termini included. CDR1 is SNHLY, CDR2 FYNNEI, per germline. CDR3 protein: CASSLADGYTIAPLTS.

The V gene is TRBV24-1, the J gene TRBJ1-2; TRBD1 matches 9 bases. CDR3 size: 15 residues. V dropped 3 bases and J dropped 4; count of bases not matched to a gene: 5. The germline V gene encodes CDR1 KGHDR and CDR2 SFDVKD. The CDR3 spells CATSDGDRVGYGYTF. The CDR3 DNA follows: TGTGCCACCAGTGATGGGGACAGGGTGGGCTATGGCTACACCTTC.

This clonotype was seen once. The chain carries TRBV5-4 and TRBJ1-2, with unresolved D. Per the germline V gene, CDR1 is SGHNT and CDR2 is YYREEE (reference sequence). V lost 2 bases, J lost 10 bases, and 15 bases lay in between. The CDR3 contains 13 residues. The CDR3 bases are TGTGCCAGCAGCTTAGGCATCGCAGGTGTCTACACCTTC. Translating gives CASSLGIAGVYTF.

The V and J genes are TRBV7-3 and TRBJ2-2; D gene ambiguous. This CDR3 has 14 amino acids. V lost 5 bases to trimming and J lost 3 bases, with 10 bases between them. Germline CDR1 is SGHTA and CDR2 is FQGTGA. In nucleotides, the CDR3 is TGTGCCAGCAGCCCACGGAGAGACACCGGGGAGCTGTTTTTT. This translates into CASSPRRDTGELFF.

On this clonotype: At one boundary the junction diverges from the germline segment, which might be a read error. The V call is TRBV2, the J call TRBJ2-5; maybe TRBD2 (6 bases). The CDR3 runs 14 residues. Germline-derived CDR1 and CDR2 are SNHLY and FYNNEI. The CDR3 region is CATSGGWGHEPQYF. The DNA for the CDR3 is TGTGCCACCAGTGGGGGGTGGGGCCACGAGCCCCAGTACTTC.

The J gene is TRBJ2-3, the V gene TRBV5-1; D remains ambiguous. This CDR3 spans 12 amino acids. From germline, CDR1 is SGHRS and CDR2 YFSETQ. V was shortened by 4 bases and J by 14 bases, with 17 bases between the two germline ends. CDR3 in amino acids: CASSPGTEALYF. CDR3 DNA sequence: TGCGCCAGCAGCCCCGGCACTGAAGCTTTGTATTTT.

V and J are TRBV11-3 and TRBJ1-1; no definite D call. V was clipped by 8 bases and J by 0 bases, with 19 bases between them. The germline V gene encodes CDR1 SGHNT and CDR2 YENEEA. The CDR3 runs to 16 residues. The CDR3 nucleotides read TGTGCCAGCGGAGTAGATCTAACAGTCTTGAACACTGAAGCTTTCTTT. It codes for CASGVDLTVLNTEAFF.

As for this clonotype: One end of the junction is discordant with germline, which a read error may explain. The chain joins TRBV9 to TRBJ2-5; perhaps D is TRBD1 or TRBD2 (5 bases each). This CDR3 has 14 amino acids. Per germline, CDR1 SGDLS and CDR2 YYNGEE. In DNA, the CDR3 is TGTGCCAGCCGGCGAGGGGTGGAGCCGGGAAATCGGGACTTC. It encodes CASRRGVEPGNRDF. Full variable domain (outside the CDR3, taken from reference TRBV9 and TRBJ2-5): DSGVTQTPKHLITATGQRVTLRCSPRSGDLSVYWYQQSLDQGLQFLIQYYNGEERAKGNILERFSAQQFPDLHSELNLSSLELGDSALYFCASRRGVEPGNRDFGPGTRLLVL.

A remark on this clonotype: As the CDR3 is not closed by the conserved phenylalanine or tryptophan, this likely results from a read error. The CDR3 DNA reads as TGTGCCAGCGGGGACGGGGGACCGGATACACAGTATCTT. The encoded protein is CASGDGGPDTQYL. V is TRBV9 and J is TRBJ2-3; D is possibly TRBD2 (6 bases). Germline CDR1 SGDLS, CDR2 YYNGEE. The CDR3 length is 13 residues.

This clonotype was observed a few times. The chain recombines TRBV29-1 with TRBJ1-6; D uncertain. Germline assignment: CDR1 SQVTM and CDR2 ANQGSEA. The CDR3 has 13 residues. With 4 bases removed from V and 7 bases from J, the gap between germline ends came to 11 bases. CDR3 in DNA: TGCAGCGTTGTGACGGGAGTAAATTCACCCCTCCACTTT. Protein sequence: CSVVTGVNSPLHF.

This clonotype was recorded once. J is TRBJ2-3 and V is TRBV2; D unresolved. CDR1 is SNHLY, CDR2 FYNNEI, per germline. The CDR3 runs to 12 residues. The V end was cut by 6 bases, the J end by 14 bases, with 18 bases between. The CDR3 bases are TGTGCCAGCAGCGTAGGGTCCAATACGACGTATTTT. Protein product: CASSVGSNTTYF.

The chain carries TRBV7-8 and TRBJ2-7; D is unresolved. The V end lost 3 bases, the J end lost 3 bases, and 24 bases lay between the germline ends. This CDR3 is 18 amino acids long. CDR1 is SGHVS, CDR2 FQNEAQ, per germline. The CDR3: CASSLQADRNDLYYEQYV. Written as DNA, the CDR3 is TGTGCCAGCAGCTTGCAAGCAGATAGGAACGACCTGTACTACGAGCAGTACGTC.

This clonotype was detected once. This rearrangement joins TRBV20-1 to TRBJ2-6; D remains unclear. The V gene's germline CDR1 is DFQATT and CDR2 SNEGSKA (reference sequence). The CDR3 sequence is 13 residues long. V was cut by 6 bases and J by 0 bases, with 6 bases left in between. The chain's CDR3 is CSAQSSGANVLTF. DNA for the CDR3: TGCAGTGCCCAGTCCTCTGGGGCCAACGTCCTGACTTTC.

Concerning this clonotype itself: The junction departs from germline at one end; a sequencing error may be responsible. The chain joins TRBV7-4 to TRBJ1-5, with TRBD1 as a possible D gene (6 bases). The CDR3 sequence is 14 residues long. The germline CDR1 and CDR2 sequences are SGHVT and SQSDAQ. This CDR3 reads CASSRGVSNQHQHF. DNA for the CDR3: TGTGCCAGCAGCAGGGGGGTTAGCAATCAGCACCAGCATTTT.

This clonotype occurred once. It is likely a read error, because the conserved phenylalanine at the end of the CDR3 is missing. It is unclear where the CDR3 begins or ends on the DNA, so no DNA is shown, and the CDR3 is as TCRdb lists it. The chain couples TRBV2 to TRBJ2-3. Germline loops: CDR1 SNHLY, CDR2 FYNNEI. The CDR3 length is 13 residues, termini included. CDR3 sequence: CASRDADTDTPQH.

In DNA, the CDR3 is TGTGCCAGCAGCGGAACTAGCGGGGGGGACAACGAGCAGTACTTC. Translated: CASSGTSGGDNEQYF. The J gene is TRBJ2-7, the V gene TRBV13; 13 bases match TRBD2. Trimming at V came to 5 bases and at J to 5 bases, leaving 6 bases not matched to a gene. The germline V gene encodes CDR1 PRHDT and CDR2 FYEKMQ (reference sequence). This CDR3 is 15 amino acids long.

The V call is TRBV7-9, the J call TRBJ1-6; D is perhaps TRBD1 (5 bases). CDR1 SEHNR and CDR2 FQNEAQ come from the germline V gene (reference sequence). V was clipped by 4 bases and J by 15 bases, with 25 bases between them. The CDR3 runs to 16 residues. The CDR3 is CASSWGEGGYNAHLHF. The CDR3 DNA reads as TGTGCCAGCAGCTGGGGGGAGGGCGGCTATAACGCACACCTCCACTTT.

A note on this clonotype: Its ends do not fully match the called genes, so a read error is possible. V and J are TRBV15 and TRBJ2-7; a possible D gene is TRBD2 (5 bases). The CDR3 is made up of 13 amino acids. Germline assignment: CDR1 LNHNV and CDR2 YYDKDF (reference sequence). The CDR3 coding sequence is TGTGCCAGCAAGACGGGCCTAGCACACGAGAAGTACTTC. Protein sequence: CASKTGLAHEKYF.

This chain links TRBV7-2 with TRBJ2-1, with D perhaps TRBD1 or TRBD2 (5 bases each). From germline, CDR1 is SGHTA and CDR2 FQGNSA. The CDR3 consists of 16 residues. The V and J ends lost 3 bases and 8 bases respectively, with 20 bases between them. The CDR3, as DNA: TGTGCCAGCAGCTTTCAGGGAAGTCGGGATAGCCATGAGCAGTTCTTC. Amino acid sequence: CASSFQGSRDSHEQFF.

Of note for this clonotype: The DNA is omitted, as the CDR3 cannot be located on it reliably, and the CDR3 follows TCRdb's listing. The CDR3 reads CAGQGSRETQYFEF. The gene calls are TRBV7-9 and TRBJ2-7; TRBD1, the table's D call, was not compared with the DNA. The CDR3 is 14 residues long, counting both termini. Germline values: CDR1 SEHNR, CDR2 FQNEAQ (reference sequence).

Regarding this clonotype: One end of the junction does not line up with germline, which may come from a read error. The chain employs TRBV2 and TRBJ2-2, with D perhaps assigned TRBD1 or TRBD2 (5 bases each). The CDR3 contains 13 residues. The V gene's germline CDR1 is SNHLY and CDR2 FYNNEI. The CDR3 region has the DNA TGTGCCAGCGGGCACTTGGGGACCGGGGCGCTGTTTTTT. Protein sequence: CASGHLGTGALFF.

This clonotype showed up just a few times. This chain uses TRBV19 with TRBJ2-1, with a weak D call TRBD1 (5 bases). Germline V gives CDR1 LNHDA, CDR2 SQIVND (reference sequence). The CDR3 contains 15 residues. V lost 1 base to trimming and J lost 13 bases, with 20 bases between them. This chain's CDR3 is CASSIARGAYNGQFF. CDR3 bases: TGTGCCAGTAGTATAGCTAGGGGCGCCTACAATGGCCAGTTCTTC.